Following are 10 T cell receptor beta chains from one sample sequenced in a study of shared clonotypes between healthy human individuals (TCRdb year 2020). For the CD8 naive samples, CD45RO-negative cells were positively selected for CCR7, yielding a CD45RA+CCR7+ population from which TemRA cells were excluded. The library was generated by the immunoSEQ multiplex PCR assay. TCRdb took this table from immuneACCESS and kept in-frame rearrangements with V and J called. Such tables lack part of the clones; where checked against another copy, unresolved V genes explain under half of the gap, and the rest is unexplained. Present in this sample are 630,000 or so clones, 98% of which were seen just once. The top ten hold approximately 0.3% of the sample. The sequencing sample was made of naive CD8+ T cells sorted from blood. This specimen's cell subset or site label, per the study, means: CD45RA+CCR7+. These receptors originate from a man aged 30 to 39 in good health.

This chain uses TRBV5-6 with TRBJ2-7; 8 bases agree with TRBD1. Germline loops: CDR1 SGHDT, CDR2 YYEEEE. J lost 2 bases, V lost 0 bases, and 7 bases had no gene match. The CDR3 is made up of 16 amino acids. The CDR3 spells CASSLAGQGAPYEQYF. As DNA, the CDR3 is TGTGCCAGCAGCTTGGCAGGGCAGGGGGCACCCTACGAGCAGTACTTC.

The chain links TRBV6-5 to TRBJ2-7; TRBD2 agrees at 9 bases. The trim removed 5 bases at V and 7 bases at J, leaving 9 bases unmatched. The CDR3 extends over 14 amino acids. Per germline, CDR1 MNHEY and CDR2 SVGAGI. The CDR3 region has the DNA TGTGCCAGCAGTCAATATAGCGGGAGTAATGAGCAGTACTTC. The encoded protein is CASSQYSGSNEQYF.

The chain combines TRBV9 with TRBJ2-1; maybe TRBD2 (5 bases). The germline V gene encodes CDR1 SGDLS and CDR2 YYNGEE. Trimming left V 2 bases short and J 6 bases short, with 12 bases between. The CDR3 is made up of 14 amino acids. CDR3 nucleotides: TGTGCCAGCAGCGTCTTGGGAGCACTCAATGAGCAGTTCTTC. It yields the protein CASSVLGALNEQFF.

The chain joins TRBV7-2 to TRBJ2-7; no definite D call. V lost 1 base and J lost 6, with 13 bases in between. There are 14 residues in the CDR3. Germline CDR1 reads SGHTA; CDR2 reads FQGNSA. The CDR3 loop reads CASSLVLGWGEQYF. The CDR3 bases are TGTGCCAGCAGCTTAGTGCTGGGTTGGGGCGAGCAGTACTTC.

In the case of this clone: Other DNA sequences in this specimen translate into the identical CDR3. V usage is TRBV29-1 and J usage is TRBJ2-6; the D call may be TRBD1 or TRBD2 (5 bases each). The CDR3 is made up of 14 amino acids. Germline V gene data show CDR1 as SQVTM and CDR2 as ANQGSEA. V lost 3 bases and J 0 bases, leaving 6 bases between the germline ends. The CDR3 DNA sequence: TGCAGCGTTGATGGGGGCTCTGGGGCCAACGTCCTGACTTTC. Amino acid sequence: CSVDGGSGANVLTF.

This rearrangement joins TRBV5-8 to TRBJ2-3; 8 nucleotides agree with TRBD1. From germline, CDR1 is SGHTS and CDR2 YDEGEE. The V and J ends lost 2 bases and 4 bases, in that order; junction bases with no gene match: 12. The CDR3 has 17 amino acids. In DNA form, the CDR3 reads TGTGCCAGCAGCTTATCGGGGACAGGCATTTTTTCAGATACGCAGTATTTT. Residues: CASSLSGTGIFSDTQYF.

Turning to this clone: The same CDR3 also results from other DNA sequences found in this sample. This chain uses TRBV6-5 with TRBJ1-1; D perhaps matches TRBD1 (6 bases). Trimming took off 0 bases at V and 5 bases at J, with 7 bases between the two ends. The V gene's germline CDR1 is MNHEY and CDR2 SVGAGI. CDR3 length equals 13 residues. The CDR3 nucleotides are TGTGCCAGCAGTTACTCAGGGACAACTGAAGCTTTCTTT. Protein sequence: CASSYSGTTEAFF.

The genes are TRBV27 and TRBJ1-2; no reliable D call. V was cut by 5 bases and J by 3 bases, with 16 bases left in between. This CDR3 has 15 amino acids. Germline V CDR1 and CDR2: MNHEY, SMNVEV (reference sequence). The CDR3 sequence is CASSPLDGWDYGYTF. The DNA of the CDR3 is TGTGCCAGCAGTCCGTTAGACGGCTGGGACTATGGCTACACCTTC.

The rearrangement links TRBV27 to TRBJ1-2; 11 nucleotides line up with TRBD1. Germline loops: CDR1 MNHEY, CDR2 SMNVEV (reference sequence). The CDR3 is 17 amino acids. J was trimmed by 6 bases and V by 5 bases; bases with no gene match: 14. In DNA form, the CDR3 reads TGTGCCAGCAGTCGTCAAAGTCGGACAGGGGGCGCTGATGGCTACACCTTC. Its protein product is CASSRQSRTGGADGYTF.

V gene TRBV9 combines with J gene TRBJ2-5; D tentatively fits TRBD1 or TRBD2 (5 bases each). CDR1 SGDLS and CDR2 YYNGEE come from the germline V gene. The CDR3 totals 16 residues. The V and J ends lost 0 bases and 1 base respectively, with 13 bases between them. The CDR3 region has the DNA TGTGCCAGCAGCGTAGATGGGACCCCGGCCCAAGAGACCCAGTACTTC. Translated, it gives CASSVDGTPAQETQYF. Full variable domain (remainder filled in from reference TRBV9 and TRBJ2-5): DSGVTQTPKHLITATGQRVTLRCSPRSGDLSVYWYQQSLDQGLQFLIQYYNGEERAKGNILERFSAQQFPDLHSELNLSSLELGDSALYFCASSVDGTPAQETQYFGPGTRLLVL.